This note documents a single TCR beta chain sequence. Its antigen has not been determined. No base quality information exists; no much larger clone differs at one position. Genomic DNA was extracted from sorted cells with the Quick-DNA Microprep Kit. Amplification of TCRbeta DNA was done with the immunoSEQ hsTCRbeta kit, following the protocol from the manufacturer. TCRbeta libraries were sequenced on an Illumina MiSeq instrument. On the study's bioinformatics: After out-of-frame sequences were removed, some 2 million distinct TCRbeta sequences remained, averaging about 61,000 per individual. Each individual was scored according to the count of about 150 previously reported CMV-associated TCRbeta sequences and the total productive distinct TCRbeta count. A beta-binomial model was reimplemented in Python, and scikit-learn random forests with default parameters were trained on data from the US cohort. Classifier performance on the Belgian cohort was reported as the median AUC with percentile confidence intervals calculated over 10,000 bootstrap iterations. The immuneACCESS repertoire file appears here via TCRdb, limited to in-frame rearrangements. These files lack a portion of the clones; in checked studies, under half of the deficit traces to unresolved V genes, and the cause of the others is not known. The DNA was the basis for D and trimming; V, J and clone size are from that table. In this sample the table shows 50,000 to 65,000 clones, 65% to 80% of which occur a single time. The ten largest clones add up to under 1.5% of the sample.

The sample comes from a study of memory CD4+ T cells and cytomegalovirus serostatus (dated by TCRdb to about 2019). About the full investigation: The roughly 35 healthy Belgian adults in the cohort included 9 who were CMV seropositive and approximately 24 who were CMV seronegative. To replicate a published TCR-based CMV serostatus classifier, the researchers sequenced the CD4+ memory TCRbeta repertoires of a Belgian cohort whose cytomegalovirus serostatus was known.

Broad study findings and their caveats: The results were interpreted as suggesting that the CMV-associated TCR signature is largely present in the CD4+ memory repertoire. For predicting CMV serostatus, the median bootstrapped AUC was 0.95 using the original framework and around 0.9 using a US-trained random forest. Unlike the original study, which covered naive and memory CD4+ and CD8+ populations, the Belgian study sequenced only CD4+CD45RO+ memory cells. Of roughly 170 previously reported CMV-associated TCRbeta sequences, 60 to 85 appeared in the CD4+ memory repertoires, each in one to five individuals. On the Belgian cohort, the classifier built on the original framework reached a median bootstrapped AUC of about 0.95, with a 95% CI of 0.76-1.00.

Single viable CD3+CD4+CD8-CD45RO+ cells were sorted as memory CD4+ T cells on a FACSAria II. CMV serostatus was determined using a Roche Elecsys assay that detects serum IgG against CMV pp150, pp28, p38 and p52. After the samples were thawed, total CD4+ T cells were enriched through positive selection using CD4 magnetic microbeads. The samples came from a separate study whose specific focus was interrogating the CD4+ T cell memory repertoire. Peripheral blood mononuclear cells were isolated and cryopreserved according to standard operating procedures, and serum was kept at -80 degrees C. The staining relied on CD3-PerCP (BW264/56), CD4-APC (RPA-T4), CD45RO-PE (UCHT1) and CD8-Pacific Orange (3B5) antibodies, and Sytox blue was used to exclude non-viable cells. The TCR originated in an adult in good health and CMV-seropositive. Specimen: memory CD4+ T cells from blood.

The nucleotide sequence reads TGTGCCAGCAGCCAAGACCTCCGGGCCCAATTGTATTTT. Translation gives CASSQDLRAQLYF. This receptor chain uses TRBV14 and TRBJ1-3, with no D gene named confidently. V is clipped by 0 bases and J by 16 bases, and the sequence between their germline boundaries is 16 bases long. The CDR3 runs 13 residues from the cysteine to the phenylalanine. Only CDR3 DNA is held: 39 bases, read in frame from base 1. The germline V gene yields SGHDN for CDR1 and FVKESK for CDR2.